The sequence of this TCR beta chain was determined in a study of blood T cell repertoires in COVID-19. The wider study: The United States, Italy and Spain provided the acute and convalescent COVID-19 samples.

Study members were between roughly 18 and 89 years old and lived in approximately 25 US regions. Donors in Cohort 3 counted as recovered after two negative PCRs, clearance, or symptom resolution. Per the germline V gene, CDR1 is SGHNT and CDR2 is YYREEE (reference sequence). Trimming took 0 bases from V and 6 from J; bases not matched to a gene: 9. The CDR3 contains 16 residues. In the source study's methods: How many nucleated cells were present was estimated from reference gene primer amplification. The method was immunoSEQ multiplex PCR; TCRdb's version includes in-frame clones alone and lacks a portion of them. V, J and clone size were drawn from that table, and D and trimming were deduced from the DNA. Among 350,000 to 450,000 clones, roughly 91% were seen once, and the ten largest hold 1.7%.

Material: PBMCs or T cells enriched from blood (not recorded which). The rearrangement joins TRBV5-4 to TRBJ2-7; 10 bases fit TRBD2. This sequence originates from a woman in her 30s who had recovered from COVID-19. The CDR3 sequence: CASSLASGGPPLEQYF. The CDR3 nucleotides are TGTGCCAGCAGCTTGGCTAGCGGGGGCCCCCCGCTCGAGCAGTACTTC.